The 2 T cell receptor beta chains presented below share a single source sample, sequenced in a study of OX40 agonist ivuxolimab in advanced cancers. Sequencing used immunoSEQ multiplex PCR; TCRdb keeps in-frame clones, though not all of them. The table has 75,000 to 100,000 clones, under 95% seen once. The input for sequencing was CD4+ or CD8+ T cells sorted from blood, taken in a trial of the OX40 agonist ivuxolimab. Receptor source: an adult with an advanced solid tumor such as melanoma, head and neck, liver or kidney cancer.

The V call is TRBV13, the J call TRBJ2-3; TRBD2 agrees at 10 bases. The V and J ends lost 4 bases and 1 base, in that order; junction bases with no gene match: 5. Germline V gene sequence: CDR1 PRHDT, CDR2 FYEKMQ (reference sequence). The CDR3 covers 16 residues. CDR3 residues: CASSSDGLAGTDTQYF. DNA of the CDR3: TGTGCCAGCAGCTCCGATGGACTAGCGGGCACAGATACGCAGTATTTT.

This rearrangement joins TRBV27 to TRBJ1-1, with 12 nucleotides matching TRBD1. The CDR3 runs 17 residues. CDR1 MNHEY and CDR2 SMNVEV come from the germline V gene (reference sequence). The trim removed 5 bases at V and 4 bases at J, leaving 11 bases unmatched. The CDR3, as DNA: TGTGCCAGCAGTGAACCGGGACAGGGGGCTGGAGGCACTGAAGCTTTCTTT. Protein: CASSEPGQGAGGTEAFF.